This T cell receptor (beta chain) originates from a study of early T cells in non-severe SARS-CoV-2 infection. CDR3 length: 13 residues. V gave up 2 bases and J gave up 5 bases; unmatched junction bases: 0. The germline V gene encodes CDR1 SEHNR and CDR2 FQNEAQ (reference sequence). TCRdb re-analysed the 5' RACE reads in MiXCR, keeping a single row per CDR3 protein. Among under 80,000 distinct CDR3 sequences listed, approximately 13% were seen once. The sample consisted of whole blood. This chain links TRBV7-9 with TRBJ1-5; 7 bases align to TRBD1. The clonotype originates from an adult who was a healthcare worker with PCR-confirmed SARS-CoV-2 infection or an uninfected control (not recorded which). CDR3 loop: CASSLQGDQPQHF. For the CDR3, the DNA is TGTGCCAGCAGCTTACAGGGGGATCAGCCCCAGCATTTT.